This TCR beta chain stems from a study of regulatory T cells in long-lasting Graves disease. The study's findings and limits: Persistent Graves' cases showed lower TCR diversity than newly diagnosed cases. Under persistent disease, TRBV28, TRBJ1-2 and TRBJ2-5 were used preferentially.

TCR beta libraries were built with iRepertoire HTBI primers and Arm-PCR of CDR3 regions. TCRdb reprocessed the multiplex PCR reads via MiXCR and lists one record per CDR3 protein. The table has some 560,000 distinct CDR3 sequences, around 15% seen once. Indicated time point: newly diagnosed GD, antithyroid drugs for less than 3 months. Making the TCR library involved RNA that had been extracted from PBMCs. Diagnosing Graves' disease relied on the American Thyroid Association guidelines. This clonotype was detected many times. Its antigen is not known. V was shortened by 7 bases and J by 1 base, with 12 bases between the two germline ends. This CDR3 comprises 14 residues. Germline V lookup: CDR1 MDHEN, CDR2 SYDVKM. Separately, the same data were catalogued under a study of T cells in Graves' hyperthyroidism and ophthalmopathy. That report adds: The HTBI primer set was used in a first-round RT-PCR of the TCR CDR3.

The sample here was peripheral blood mononuclear cells (PBMCs), taken at new diagnosis, from a patient treated with antithyroid drugs. The V and J genes are TRBV28 and TRBJ2-3; D might be TRBD2 (6 bases). The TCR sequence derives from a middle-aged woman with Graves disease. The CDR3 region is CASNLRGGTDTQYF. The CDR3 bases are TGTGCCAGCAATCTCCGCGGGGGCACAGATACGCAGTATTTT.